The 28 T cell receptor beta chains given below trace back to one sample, sequenced in a study of graft-versus-host responses after intestinal transplantation. Profiling relied on immunoSEQ multiplex PCR, and the TCRdb table lists in-frame clones only, not all of them. The sample has about 93,000 clones, about 93% seen once. Their antigens are not known. Specimen: unstimulated CD8+ T cells sorted from spleen or lymph node cells, collected before intestinal transplant. The receptors were sampled from a human donor who received an intestinal transplant.

The chain is built from TRBV10-3 and TRBJ2-3; D is perhaps TRBD1 (8 bases). CDR3 length: 15 residues. The V end was cut by 6 bases, the J end by 1 base, with 14 bases between. In germline, CDR1 is ENHRY, CDR2 SYGVKD. The CDR3 nucleotides read TGTGCCATCAGCCAGGGGGCGGGAGGCACAGATACGCAGTATTTT. Protein product: CAISQGAGGTDTQYF.

This chain connects TRBV27 to TRBJ1-1, with 7 bases matching TRBD1. The CDR3 runs to 14 residues. Germline lookup yields CDR1 MNHEY and CDR2 SMNVEV (reference sequence). Losses at the gene ends were 2 bases for V and 4 bases for J; bases not matched to a gene: 4. CDR3 DNA sequence: TGTGCCAGCAGTTTAAGGGGGCCGAGCACTGAAGCTTTCTTT. Amino acids: CASSLRGPSTEAFF.

This chain joins TRBV4-1 and TRBJ2-7; D may be TRBD2 (6 bases). The germline gives CDR1 MGHRA, CDR2 YSYEKL. V was pared by 4 bases and J by 3 bases, with 13 bases between. The CDR3 contains 14 residues. CDR3 sequence: CASSRAEDYYEQYF. Here the CDR3 DNA reads TGCGCCAGCAGCCGGGCGGAGGACTACTACGAGCAGTACTTC.

This clone was found a few times. This chain connects TRBV4-2 to TRBJ1-2; D gene unclear. Germline lookup yields CDR1 LGHNA and CDR2 YNFKEQ. This CDR3 has 13 residues. The V end lost 0 bases, the J end lost 8 bases, and 10 bases lay between the germline ends. CDR3 sequence (DNA): TGTGCCAGCAGCCAAGAAGATGCGGGGGGCTACACCTTC. Protein: CASSQEDAGGYTF.

The rearrangement joins TRBV19 to TRBJ2-7, with 9 bases fitting TRBD1. Germline assignment: CDR1 LNHDA and CDR2 SQIVND (reference sequence). The CDR3 contains 15 residues. The V and J ends lost 5 bases and 3 bases, in that order; junction bases with no gene match: 8. CDR3 in amino acids: CASSAGQGRVYEQYF. In DNA, the CDR3 is TGTGCCAGTAGTGCCGGACAGGGGAGAGTCTACGAGCAGTACTTC.

The chain is built from TRBV7-8 and TRBJ1-2; D unresolved. Germline V CDR1 and CDR2: SGHVS, FQNEAQ. The CDR3 sequence is 16 residues long. The V end lost 1 base, the J end lost 0 bases, and 12 bases lay between the germline ends. CDR3 nucleotide sequence: TGTGCCAGCAGCTTAGTCGGCGGGCGGGCTAACTATGGCTACACCTTC. Its translation: CASSLVGGRANYGYTF.

This chain links TRBV19 with TRBJ2-2; 10 bases align to TRBD2. V lost 8 bases to trimming and J lost 6 bases; unmatched junction nucleotides: 6. Germline-derived CDR1 and CDR2 are LNHDA and SQIVND (reference sequence). This CDR3 spans 14 amino acids. The CDR3 nucleotides read TGTGCCAGTGGTCCCGGACTAGCGGCCGGGGAGCTGTTTTTT. Its protein is CASGPGLAAGELFF. Looking up the rest from reference TRBV19 and TRBJ2-2 gives the full variable domain: DGGITQSPKYLFRKEGQNVTLSCEQNLNHDAMYWYRQDPGQGLRLIYYSQIVNDFQKGDIAEGYSVSREKKESFPLTVTSAQKNPTAFYLCASGPGLAAGELFFGEGSRLTVL.

This chain links TRBV5-4 with TRBJ2-3, with 13 nucleotides matching TRBD2. Germline lookup yields CDR1 SGHNT and CDR2 YYREEE (reference sequence). This CDR3 comprises 15 residues. J lost 3 bases, V lost 4 bases, and 2 bases had no gene match. CDR3: CASSPGLAGTDTQYF. The DNA of the CDR3 is TGTGCCAGCAGCCCGGGACTAGCGGGGACAGATACGCAGTATTTT.

V usage is TRBV11-2 and J usage is TRBJ2-7; no clear D gene. The V end lost 0 bases, the J end lost 5 bases, and 5 bases lay between the germline ends. Germline CDR1 SGHAT, CDR2 FQNNGV. CDR3 size: 12 residues. The CDR3 region has the DNA TGTGCCAGCAGCTTAGATTTCAACGAGCAGTACTTC. Protein: CASSLDFNEQYF.

The rearrangement uses TRBV4-3 and TRBJ1-1; D gene uncertain. Trimming removed 0 bases from V and 3 bases from J, with 11 bases in between. CDR1 is LGHNA, CDR2 YSLEER, per germline. The CDR3 has 15 amino acids. The CDR3 bases are TGCGCCAGCAGCCAAGATAGTTTCGGGTACACTGAAGCTTTCTTT. Protein sequence: CASSQDSFGYTEAFF.

The genes are TRBV19 and TRBJ1-1, with D maybe TRBD1 (6 bases). Germline CDR1 is LNHDA and CDR2 is SQIVND (reference sequence). V shed 5 bases and J shed 5 bases, with 21 bases lying between them. The length of the CDR3 is 16 residues. In nucleotides, the CDR3 is TGTGCCAGTAGTGAGACACGACAGGTGATTTGGACTGAAGCTTTCTTT. Translated, it gives CASSETRQVIWTEAFF.

This chain joins TRBV11-2 and TRBJ1-2; TRBD1 agrees at 10 bases. V was clipped by 0 bases and J by 8 bases; unmatched bases: 3. The CDR3 loop spans 14 amino acids. Germline V gives CDR1 SGHAT, CDR2 FQNNGV. CDR3 DNA sequence: TGTGCCAGCAGCTTAGATGGACAGGGGGTCGGCTACACCTTC. Protein product: CASSLDGQGVGYTF.

The chain uses TRBV5-1 and TRBJ2-5; possibly TRBD2 for D (5 bases). This CDR3 region has 16 residues. The V end lost 0 bases, the J end lost 5 bases, and 17 bases lay between the germline ends. The V gene's germline CDR1 is SGHRS and CDR2 YFSETQ. CDR3 sequence: CASSLATDSSWETQYF. CDR3 coding DNA: TGCGCCAGCAGCTTGGCCACGGACTCTAGTTGGGAGACCCAGTACTTC. Together with reference TRBV5-1 and TRBJ2-5, the CDR3 gives the full variable domain: KAGVTQTPRYLIKTRGQQVTLSCSPISGHRSVSWYQQTPGQGLQFLFEYFSETQRNKGNFPGRFSGRQFSNSRSEMNVSTLELGDSALYLCASSLATDSSWETQYFGPGTRLLVL.

This clone showed up just a few times. The V and J genes are TRBV6-5 and TRBJ2-7; 8 bases align to TRBD1. This CDR3 spans 16 amino acids. The germline V gene has CDR1 MNHEY and CDR2 SVGAGI. J gave up 0 bases and V 0 bases, and 4 bases lay outside the gene matches. CDR3 in DNA: TGTGCCAGCAGTTACTCGTACAGGGGGGCCTCCTACGAGCAGTACTTC. This translates into CASSYSYRGASYEQYF.

The V gene is TRBV13, the J gene TRBJ2-1; 12 nucleotides match TRBD2. CDR1 is PRHDT, CDR2 FYEKMQ, per germline (reference sequence). The CDR3 contains 17 residues. After removal of 2 bases from V and 1 base from J, the junction contained 3 bases not matched to a gene. The CDR3 DNA follows: TGTGCCAGCAGCTTACTAGCGGGAGGGCCTTCCTACAATGAGCAGTTCTTC. Translating gives CASSLLAGGPSYNEQFF.

The chain carries TRBV19 and TRBJ2-5; 8 bases agree with TRBD2. The germline V gene encodes CDR1 LNHDA and CDR2 SQIVND (reference sequence). The CDR3 extends over 15 amino acids. V was clipped by 7 bases and J by 2 bases; unmatched bases: 9. The CDR3 here is CASIKGGRIQETQYF. CDR3 in DNA: TGTGCCAGTATAAAGGGCGGGAGGATACAAGAGACCCAGTACTTC.

The V call is TRBV25-1, the J call TRBJ1-1; D gene uncertain. Trimming left V 3 bases short and J 5 bases short, with 10 bases between. The CDR3 loop spans 13 amino acids. Germline V gene data show CDR1 as MGHDK and CDR2 as SYGVNS. The CDR3 nucleotides read TGTGCCAGCAGTGAGGGCATTGGGACTGAAGCTTTCTTT. It translates to CASSEGIGTEAFF.

This chain links TRBV10-2 with TRBJ2-7; 7 bases are a match to TRBD2. Unmatched junction bases numbered 2, after V lost 3 bases and J lost 3 bases. The CDR3 contains 13 residues. CDR1 WSHSY and CDR2 SAAADI come from the germline V gene. CDR3 in amino acids: CASSDGGSYEQYF. The CDR3 region has the DNA TGCGCCAGCAGTGACGGCGGGAGCTACGAGCAGTACTTC.

This clone was counted once. The chain couples TRBV18 to TRBJ1-1; tentatively, D is TRBD1 (6 bases). CDR1 is KGHSH, CDR2 LQKENI, per germline. The CDR3 has 16 residues. Trimming took off 1 base at V and 1 base at J, with 13 bases between the two ends. CDR3 residues: CASSPREGDPNTEAFF. The CDR3, as DNA: TGTGCCAGCTCACCACGCGAGGGGGACCCGAACACTGAAGCTTTCTTT.

The chain is built from TRBV6-5 and TRBJ2-5; possibly TRBD2 for D (7 bases). Per the germline V gene, CDR1 is MNHEY and CDR2 is SVGAGI. V gave up 0 bases and J gave up 10 bases, with 12 bases separating them. This CDR3 is built from 13 residues. As DNA, the CDR3 is TGTGCCAGCAGTTACTCAGGGGGGGCCGGCCAGTACTTC. It specifies CASSYSGGAGQYF.

This chain uses TRBV4-1 with TRBJ2-7; the D gene is possibly TRBD2 (6 bases). Germline values: CDR1 MGHRA, CDR2 YSYEKL. V lost 0 bases to trimming and J lost 3 bases, with 9 bases between them. The CDR3 length is 14 residues. CDR3 loop: CASSQEVAVYEQYF. Here the CDR3 DNA reads TGCGCCAGCAGCCAAGAAGTAGCGGTCTACGAGCAGTACTTC.

V gene TRBV15 combines with J gene TRBJ2-3; no reliable D call. CDR1 and CDR2 from the germline V gene are LNHNV and YYDKDF (reference sequence). Trimming removed 0 bases from V and 2 bases from J, with 15 bases in between. This CDR3 region has 17 residues. Here the CDR3 DNA reads TGTGCCACCAGCAGAGATCTCCCCTTGGCGGACACAGATACGCAGTATTTT. Protein sequence: CATSRDLPLADTDTQYF.

The V call is TRBV9, the J call TRBJ1-2, with 9 bases that match TRBD1. Germline lookup yields CDR1 SGDLS and CDR2 YYNGEE. Trimming at V came to 3 bases and at J to 5 bases, leaving 5 bases not matched to a gene. CDR3 length: 14 amino acids. The CDR3 DNA is TGTGCCAGCAGCGATGGACAGGGGTTTTATGGCTACACCTTC. As protein: CASSDGQGFYGYTF.

The chain couples TRBV19 to TRBJ1-1; TRBD1 agrees at 7 bases. V dropped 4 bases and J dropped 1; count of bases not matched to a gene: 9. Germline V gene data show CDR1 as LNHDA and CDR2 as SQIVND (reference sequence). This CDR3 has 16 amino acids. The CDR3 loop reads CASSSPGQSQNTEAFF. As DNA, the CDR3 is TGTGCCAGTAGTAGCCCGGGACAGTCTCAGAACACTGAAGCTTTCTTT.

This clone came up once. This rearrangement joins TRBV14 to TRBJ1-1, with D possibly being TRBD1 (5 bases). V lost 4 bases and J 4 bases, leaving 16 bases between the germline ends. CDR3 size: 15 residues. The V gene's germline CDR1 is SGHDN and CDR2 FVKESK. This chain's CDR3 is CASSRRGVGFTEAFF. CDR3 DNA sequence: TGTGCCAGCAGCCGGCGGGGGGTTGGGTTCACTGAAGCTTTCTTT.

The rearrangement links TRBV27 to TRBJ2-3, with D maybe TRBD2 (7 bases). Trimming removed 5 bases at V and 4 bases at J, with 16 bases between. The CDR3 covers 15 residues. CDR1 and CDR2 from the germline V gene are MNHEY and SMNVEV (reference sequence). The CDR3 loop is CASSNFGGGADTQYF. As DNA, the CDR3 is TGTGCCAGCAGTAACTTCGGAGGGGGGGCAGATACGCAGTATTTT.

CDR3 amino acids: CASTPDRVDDEAFF. The CDR3 coding sequence is TGTGCCAGCACCCCGGACAGGGTTGACGATGAAGCTTTCTTT. V is TRBV2 and J is TRBJ1-1; 8 positions match TRBD1. The CDR3 spans 14 residues. The V segment lost 7 bases and the J segment 7 bases; nucleotides outside the gene matches: 11. Germline CDR1 and CDR2: SNHLY and FYNNEI. Variable domain in full (rest from reference TRBV2 and TRBJ1-1): EPEVTQTPSHQVTQMGQEVILRCVPISNHLYFYWYRQILGQKVEFLVSFYNNEISEKSEIFDDQFSVERPDGSNFTLKIRSTKLEDSAMYFCASTPDRVDDEAFFGQGTRLTVV.

This chain connects TRBV19 to TRBJ2-7, with 8 bases lining up with TRBD1. The CDR3 contains 16 residues. Trimming removed 5 bases from V and 4 bases from J; junction bases left unmatched: 13. The germline CDR1 and CDR2 sequences are LNHDA and SQIVND (reference sequence). CDR3: CASSLTGTGGFYEQYF. The DNA for the CDR3 is TGTGCCAGTAGTTTAACCGGGACAGGAGGCTTTTACGAGCAGTACTTC.